The 28 T cell receptor beta chains given below trace back to one sample, sequenced in a study of patients and donors after allogeneic stem cell transplantation. TCRdb reprocessed the RT-PCR reads with MiXCR, giving one entry per CDR3 protein. The sample records some 960,000 distinct CDR3 sequences, approximately 18% being singletons. The sequencing input was blood, either unsorted or a sorted T cell fraction (not recorded which). Every receptor here comes from a human donor who was either an allogeneic HSCT recipient or a stem cell or donor lymphocyte infusion donor (not recorded which). It is not recorded whose cells these are; they may come from a transplant donor.

This chain links TRBV6-5 with TRBJ1-3; possible D gene TRBD1, 5 bases. Germline V gene lookup returns CDR1 MNHEY and CDR2 SVGAGI. Trimming stripped 0 bases from V and 4 bases from J, with 19 bases between. The CDR3 has 18 amino acids. The CDR3 bases are TGTGCCAGCAGTTACTCTTCAGGGAACGCGAAGGCAGGAAACACCATATATTTT. As protein: CASSYSSGNAKAGNTIYF.

This clonotype was found a few times. This chain joins TRBV7-2 and TRBJ2-7, with TRBD1 matching 9 bases. The CDR3 length is 15 residues. V was pared by 4 bases and J by 0 bases, with 4 bases of the junction left unmatched. CDR1 SGHTA and CDR2 FQGNSA come from the germline V gene. The CDR3 is CASSSGQGNSYEQYF. CDR3 in DNA: TGTGCCAGCAGCTCGGGACAGGGAAACTCCTACGAGCAGTACTTC.

This clonotype was observed a handful of times. The chain joins TRBV24-1 to TRBJ2-2, with no clear D. CDR3 size: 13 residues. Trimming left V 1 base short and J 7 bases short, with 6 bases between. Looked up from germline, CDR1 is KGHDR and CDR2 is SFDVKD. CDR3 sequence reads: CATSDFGVGELFF. In nucleotides, the CDR3 is TGTGCCACCAGTGATTTTGGGGTCGGGGAGCTGTTTTTT.

The chain carries TRBV21-1 and TRBJ2-7; the table's D call, TRBD1, has no DNA check behind it. TRBV21-1 constitutes a pseudogene. This CDR3 has 15 residues. The CDR3 sequence: CASTDRMGQGYEQYF. The DNA of the CDR3 is TGTGCCAGCACCGATCGTATGGGACAGGGGTACGAGCAGTACTTC.

The J gene is TRBJ1-1, the V gene TRBV7-6; D remains ambiguous. Germline V gene sequence: CDR1 SGHVS, CDR2 FNYEAQ. This CDR3 has 12 amino acids. The V gene lost 5 bases and the J gene lost 7 bases, with 11 bases spanning the gap. The DNA for the CDR3 is TGTGCCAGCAGCGTAACCAGGAGTGAAGCTTTCTTT. Residues: CASSVTRSEAFF.

A few counts support this clonotype. The chain is built from TRBV6-6 and TRBJ2-1, with D perhaps being TRBD1 or TRBD2 (6 bases each). V lost 6 bases, J lost 10 bases, and 16 bases lay in between. Per the germline V gene, CDR1 is MNHNY and CDR2 is SVGAGI (reference sequence). The CDR3 is 13 residues long. CDR3 protein: CASSHPRRGEQFF. The CDR3 coding sequence is TGTGCCAGCAGCCATCCTAGGAGGGGGGAGCAGTTCTTC.

This clonotype was detected only a few times. The chain joins TRBV29-1 to TRBJ1-2, with 8 bases fitting TRBD1. V was clipped by 6 bases and J by 7 bases; unmatched bases: 10. The CDR3 is 13 amino acids. In germline, CDR1 is SQVTM, CDR2 ANQGSEA. CDR3 loop: CSVATGAPSGYTF. CDR3 in DNA: TGCAGCGTCGCGACAGGGGCCCCGAGTGGCTACACCTTC.

V and J are TRBV5-1 and TRBJ2-1, with D possibly being TRBD1 (6 bases). Trimming stripped 0 bases from V and 6 bases from J, with 13 bases between. The germline CDR1 and CDR2 sequences are SGHRS and YFSETQ. The CDR3 loop spans 15 amino acids. The CDR3 spells CASSLGAGAGNEQFF. CDR3 DNA: TGCGCCAGCAGCTTGGGGGCAGGGGCTGGCAATGAGCAGTTCTTC.

This clonotype has more than one count but fewer than ten. The chain links TRBV2 to TRBJ2-7, with D perhaps matching TRBD1 or TRBD2 (5 bases each). This CDR3 spans 15 amino acids. The germline V gene has CDR1 SNHLY and CDR2 FYNNEI. Trimming took 3 bases from V and 6 from J, leaving 18 bases between them. This CDR3 reads CASSEPGRTTGEQYF. The CDR3 region has the DNA TGTGCCAGCAGTGAGCCGGGACGAACCACGGGCGAGCAGTACTTC.

This chain connects TRBV4-3 to TRBJ2-3; D not resolved. Germline CDR1 LGHNA, CDR2 YSLEER. The CDR3 consists of 14 residues. The germline V and J ends were trimmed by 1 base and 7 bases, with 12 bases remaining between them. The CDR3 is CASSQVGAGNTQYF. The CDR3 DNA is TGCGCCAGCAGCCAAGTCGGAGCTGGGAATACGCAGTATTTT.

Only a few counts were recorded for this clonotype. The rearrangement uses TRBV6-5 and TRBJ1-2; D gene ambiguous. Germline V gene data show CDR1 as MNHEY and CDR2 as SVGAGI. The CDR3 covers 12 residues. The V and J ends lost 7 bases and 2 bases respectively, with 8 bases between them. CDR3 DNA sequence: TGTGCCAGCACCAGACGGAACTATGGCTACACCTTC. It translates to CASTRRNYGYTF.

This clonotype has just a few counts. This chain connects TRBV2 to TRBJ2-7, with a tentative D call TRBD2 (7 bases). V was cut by 10 bases and J by 7 bases, with 23 bases left in between. This CDR3 comprises 14 residues. CDR1 SNHLY and CDR2 FYNNEI come from the germline V gene. The CDR3 DNA is TGTGCCACGGTATACAGGGAGACTAGCAATGAGCAGTACTTC. Translating it yields CATVYRETSNEQYF.

This clonotype came up many times. For the CDR3, the DNA is TGCAGTGCTTGTCCTTACTTCGAAGCGGACCAGGAAGATACGCAGTATTTT. Translating gives CSACPYFEADQEDTQYF. The V and J genes are TRBV20-1 and TRBJ2-3; TRBD2 is a possible D gene (5 bases). Germline CDR1 is DFQATT and CDR2 is SNEGSKA (reference sequence). V dropped 5 bases and J dropped 5 bases, with 26 bases sitting between them. The CDR3 has 17 amino acids.

The V gene is TRBV11-2, the J gene TRBJ2-7, with D perhaps assigned TRBD1 or TRBD2 (5 bases each). CDR3 length: 14 amino acids. V shed 2 bases and J shed 7 bases, with 15 bases lying between them. CDR1 and CDR2 (germline): SGHAT, FQNNGV. The CDR3 DNA reads TGTGCCAGCAGCTTACTGGGGGTTCCTCCTGAGCAGTACTTC. Its protein is CASSLLGVPPEQYF.

The chain combines TRBV3-1 with TRBJ2-7; tentatively, D is TRBD2 (5 bases). Germline V gene data show CDR1 as LGHDT and CDR2 as YNNKEL (reference sequence). The CDR3 covers 19 residues. Trimming took off 4 bases at V and 0 bases at J, with 25 bases between the two ends. CDR3 nucleotide sequence: TGTGCCAGCAGCCGCAGCGGCGTCATCCTCACAGATAGCTCCTACGAGCAGTACTTC. The encoded protein is CASSRSGVILTDSSYEQYF.

The chain carries TRBV6-5 and TRBJ1-3; no definite D call. The length of the CDR3 is 17 residues. Germline CDR1 reads MNHEY; CDR2 reads SVGAGI. V dropped 0 bases and J dropped 0 bases, with 12 bases sitting between them. The CDR3 DNA reads TGTGCCAGCAGTTACTCGAGTGGGCGGCTCTCTGGAAACACCATATATTTT. Residues: CASSYSSGRLSGNTIYF.

This clonotype has only a few counts. The V and J genes are TRBV7-6 and TRBJ1-1, with 7 bases fitting TRBD1. Germline CDR1 is SGHVS and CDR2 is FNYEAQ. The junction had 5 bases not matched to a gene; V was cut back by 6 bases and J by 4 bases. The CDR3 is made up of 13 amino acids. CDR3 sequence (DNA): TGTGCCAGCAGACAACCAGGGGGCACTGAAGCTTTCTTT. This codes for CASRQPGGTEAFF.

This clonotype was seen a handful of times. The rearrangement joins TRBV12-3 or TRBV12-4 to TRBJ1-6; D ambiguous. V was cut by 8 bases and J by 9 bases, with 8 bases left in between. This CDR3 has 11 residues. CDR3 in amino acids: CASPRCSPLHF. The CDR3 nucleotides read TGTGCCAGCCCCAGGTGTTCACCCCTCCACTTT.

The J gene is TRBJ1-1, the V gene TRBV7-2; D is ambiguous. V was shortened by 0 bases and J by 4 bases, with 9 bases between the two germline ends. The germline V gene encodes CDR1 SGHTA and CDR2 FQGNSA. The CDR3 runs to 14 residues. DNA of the CDR3: TGTGCCAGCAGCTTAGCTGGAAGGAGCACTGAAGCTTTCTTT. Translating gives CASSLAGRSTEAFF.

This clonotype was counted only a few times. J is TRBJ1-2 and V is TRBV12-3 or TRBV12-4, with 7 bases fitting TRBD1. V was pared by 6 bases and J by 8 bases, with 9 bases of the junction left unmatched. CDR3 length: 13 amino acids. In DNA form, the CDR3 reads TGTGCCAGCAGCATAGGGGGCCTGGGGGGCTACACCTTC. It translates to CASSIGGLGGYTF.

This clonotype was seen a handful of times. This chain uses TRBV29-1 with TRBJ2-7; D is ambiguous. Trimming cost V 5 bases and J 3 bases, with 14 bases left between them. This CDR3 is 13 amino acids long. CDR1 is SQVTM and CDR2 is ANQGSEA in the germline V gene. The CDR3 sequence: CSVTTLWDYEQYF. The CDR3 nucleotides are TGCAGCGTTACGACCCTCTGGGACTACGAGCAGTACTTC.

This clonotype was counted a few times. The genes are TRBV20-1 and TRBJ2-3; TRBD2 aligns across 7 bases. Per the germline V gene, CDR1 is DFQATT and CDR2 is SNEGSKA (reference sequence). The CDR3 is 18 amino acids. V shed 2 bases, J shed 4 bases, and the junction held 18 bases outside the gene matches. This CDR3 is CSARSEDLLTGGSDTQYF. CDR3 in DNA: TGCAGTGCTAGAAGCGAGGACCTTTTAACGGGAGGTTCAGATACGCAGTATTTT.

This clonotype was seen a handful of times. The CDR3 reads CASSLGPEGGNTIYF. CDR3 DNA: TGTGCCAGCAGCTTAGGACCGGAAGGGGGAAACACCATATATTTT. The V call is TRBV7-7, the J call TRBJ1-3; D gene ambiguous. The germline CDR1 and CDR2 sequences are SSHAT and FNYEAQ (reference sequence). The V gene lost 1 base and the J gene lost 4 bases, with 11 bases spanning the gap. CDR3 length: 15 residues.

This clonotype was observed a few times. The chain combines TRBV5-1 with TRBJ2-1; TRBD2 might be the D (5 bases). V lost 2 bases and J lost 5, with 11 bases in between. The CDR3 loop spans 14 amino acids. The germline V gene has CDR1 SGHRS and CDR2 YFSETQ. The CDR3 here is CASSFEGRDNEQFF. The CDR3, as DNA: TGCGCCAGCAGCTTTGAAGGGAGAGACAATGAGCAGTTCTTC.

This chain uses TRBV6-2 or TRBV6-3 with TRBJ1-1, with D unclear. V dropped 1 base and J dropped 0 bases, with 9 bases sitting between them. The CDR3 consists of 15 residues. Germline CDR1 is MNHEY and CDR2 is SVGEGT. CDR3 residues: CASSYYQTVNTEAFF. The DNA of the CDR3 is TGTGCCAGCAGTTACTATCAGACGGTGAACACTGAAGCTTTCTTT.

The table lists this clonotype with a few counts. The chain couples TRBV7-8 to TRBJ2-1; D is perhaps TRBD2 (5 bases). The length of the CDR3 is 15 residues. The germline V and J ends were trimmed by 6 bases and 4 bases, with 16 bases remaining between them. Looked up from germline, CDR1 is SGHVS and CDR2 is FQNEAQ. The CDR3 DNA follows: TGTGCCAGCAGGTCAGAAGCGGACGCTTACAATGAGCAGTTCTTC. Protein sequence: CASRSEADAYNEQFF.

This chain uses TRBV5-8 with TRBJ2-3; TRBD2 agrees at 8 bases. V shed 7 bases, J shed 6 bases, and the junction held 13 bases outside the gene matches. The germline gives CDR1 SGHTS, CDR2 YDEGEE. CDR3 length equals 15 residues. The DNA for the CDR3 is TGTGCCAGCGAAACTAGGACTAGCCCCCACGATACGCAGTATTTT. This gives the protein CASETRTSPHDTQYF.

The sample holds a few counts of this clonotype. The chain recombines TRBV20-1 with TRBJ1-2, with 8 bases identical to TRBD1. The CDR3 has 15 residues. V lost 3 bases, J lost 0 bases, and 6 bases stayed unmatched. Germline loops: CDR1 DFQATT, CDR2 SNEGSKA (reference sequence). The CDR3 region has the DNA TGCAGTGCTAGGGCGGGGACAGGAGCTAACTATGGCTACACCTTC. This encodes CSARAGTGANYGYTF.